Below, 2 T cell receptor beta chains from the same sample are listed, as sequenced in a study of pediatric ulcerative colitis. Rectal tissue came from one to two pinch biopsies taken at colonoscopy. Data came from immunoSEQ multiplex PCR; TCRdb stores just in-frame clones and leaves some out. The sample has about 40,000 clones, about 75% seen once. Specimen: gut tissue. All receptors derive from a boy aged 5-17 years with severe ulcerative colitis.

The chain joins TRBV5-1 to TRBJ2-1; 12 nucleotides match TRBD2. The V segment lost 7 bases and the J segment 7 bases; nucleotides outside the gene matches: 6. CDR1 is SGHRS, CDR2 YFSETQ, per germline. The CDR3 is 14 residues long. CDR3 coding DNA: TGCGCCAGCCTAGCGGGGGGGCCAAGGAATGAGCAGTTCTTC. Translation: CASLAGGPRNEQFF. The whole variable domain, filled in from reference TRBV5-1 and TRBJ2-1, reads KAGVTQTPRYLIKTRGQQVTLSCSPISGHRSVSWYQQTPGQGLQFLFEYFSETQRNKGNFPGRFSGRQFSNSRSEMNVSTLELGDSALYLCASLAGGPRNEQFFGPGTRLTVL.

The chain uses TRBV9 and TRBJ2-1; D not certain. The CDR3 is made up of 12 amino acids. The germline gives CDR1 SGDLS, CDR2 YYNGEE. Between the trimmed V and J ends, which lost 0 bases and 8 bases, there was a span of 6 bases. The CDR3 DNA sequence: TGTGCCAGCAGCGTAGGGGGTTATGAGCAGTTCTTC. As protein: CASSVGGYEQFF.